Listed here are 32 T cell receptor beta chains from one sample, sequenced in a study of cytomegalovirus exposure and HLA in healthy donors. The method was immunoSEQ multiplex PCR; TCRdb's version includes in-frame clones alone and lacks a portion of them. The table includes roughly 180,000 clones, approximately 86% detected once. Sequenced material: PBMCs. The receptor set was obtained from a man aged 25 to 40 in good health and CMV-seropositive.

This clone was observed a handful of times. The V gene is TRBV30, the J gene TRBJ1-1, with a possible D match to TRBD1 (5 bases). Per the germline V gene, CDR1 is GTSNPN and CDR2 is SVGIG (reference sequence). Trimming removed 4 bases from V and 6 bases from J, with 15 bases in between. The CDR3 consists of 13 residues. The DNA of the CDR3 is TGTGCCTGGACCGACACCTCCAGGGCTGAAGCTTTCTTT. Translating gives CAWTDTSRAEAFF.

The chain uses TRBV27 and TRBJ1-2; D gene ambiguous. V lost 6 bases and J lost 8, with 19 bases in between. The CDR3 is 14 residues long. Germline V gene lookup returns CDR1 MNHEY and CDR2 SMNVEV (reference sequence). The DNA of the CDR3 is TGTGCCAGCAGCCCGGACCGCCAGGATTACGGCTACACCTTC. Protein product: CASSPDRQDYGYTF.

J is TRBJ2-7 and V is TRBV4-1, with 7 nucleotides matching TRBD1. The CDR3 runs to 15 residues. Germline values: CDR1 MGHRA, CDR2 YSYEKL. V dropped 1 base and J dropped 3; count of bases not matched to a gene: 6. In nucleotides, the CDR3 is TGCGCCAGCAGCCAAGCCCCGGGACAGAACTACGAGCAGTACTTC. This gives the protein CASSQAPGQNYEQYF.

CDR3: CASSQESSGGYEQFF. The CDR3 DNA follows: TGTGCCAGCAGCCAAGAGTCGTCAGGGGGCTATGAGCAGTTCTTC. This chain connects TRBV4-2 to TRBJ2-1, with 8 bases matching TRBD1. This CDR3 has 15 amino acids. The V gene end was trimmed by 0 bases and the J gene end by 8 bases; junction bases not matched to a gene: 6. CDR1 LGHNA and CDR2 YNFKEQ come from the germline V gene.

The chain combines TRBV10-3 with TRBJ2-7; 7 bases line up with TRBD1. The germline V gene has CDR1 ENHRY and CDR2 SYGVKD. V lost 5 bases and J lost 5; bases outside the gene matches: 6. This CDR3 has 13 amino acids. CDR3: CAISTTGSNEQYF. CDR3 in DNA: TGTGCCATCAGTACGACAGGGAGTAACGAGCAGTACTTC.

The CDR3 sequence is CASSRGPSTEAFF. The CDR3 bases are TGTGCCAGCAGCAGGGGGCCTAGCACTGAAGCTTTCTTT. This chain uses TRBV6-1 with TRBJ1-1; TRBD1 aligns across 8 bases. Germline loops: CDR1 MNHNS, CDR2 SASEGT. Germline trimming cut 6 bases from V and 4 bases from J; bases unmatched to any gene: 4. CDR3 size: 13 residues.

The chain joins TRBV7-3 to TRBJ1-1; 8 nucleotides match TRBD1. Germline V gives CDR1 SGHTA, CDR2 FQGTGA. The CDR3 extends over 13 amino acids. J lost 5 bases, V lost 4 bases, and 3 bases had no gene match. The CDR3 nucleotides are TGTGCCAGCAGCTGGACAGGGCGGACTGAAGCTTTCTTT. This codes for CASSWTGRTEAFF.

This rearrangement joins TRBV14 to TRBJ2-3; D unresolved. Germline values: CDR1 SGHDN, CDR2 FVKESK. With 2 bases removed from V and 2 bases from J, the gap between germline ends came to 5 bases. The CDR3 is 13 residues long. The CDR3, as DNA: TGTGCCAGCAGCCAACAAAACACAGATACGCAGTATTTT. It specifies CASSQQNTDTQYF.

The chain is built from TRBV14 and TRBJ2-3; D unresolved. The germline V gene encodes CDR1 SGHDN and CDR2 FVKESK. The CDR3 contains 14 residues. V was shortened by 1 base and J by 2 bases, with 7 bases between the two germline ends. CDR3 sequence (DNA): TGTGCCAGCAGCCAAGTTCTTTACACAGATACGCAGTATTTT. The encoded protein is CASSQVLYTDTQYF.

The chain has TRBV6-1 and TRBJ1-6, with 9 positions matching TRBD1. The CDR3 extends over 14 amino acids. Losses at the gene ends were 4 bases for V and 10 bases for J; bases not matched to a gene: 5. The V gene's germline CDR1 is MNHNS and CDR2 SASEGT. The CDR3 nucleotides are TGTGCCAGCAGTGGGGGACAGGGCCGGTCACCCCTCCACTTT. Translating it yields CASSGGQGRSPLHF.

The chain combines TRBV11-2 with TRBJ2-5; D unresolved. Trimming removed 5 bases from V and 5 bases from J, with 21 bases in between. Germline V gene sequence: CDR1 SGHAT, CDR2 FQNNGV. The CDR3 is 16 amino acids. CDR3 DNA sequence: TGTGCCAGCAGCCGCGACTCCTCTCCGGGTTGGGAGACCCAGTACTTC. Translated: CASSRDSSPGWETQYF.

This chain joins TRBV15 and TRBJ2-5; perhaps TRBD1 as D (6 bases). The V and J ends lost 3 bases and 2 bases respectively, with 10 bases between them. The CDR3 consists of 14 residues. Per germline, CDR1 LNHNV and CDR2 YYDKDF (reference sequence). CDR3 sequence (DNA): TGTGCCACCAGCAGCTTTGACAGGCAAGAGACCCAGTACTTC. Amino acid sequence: CATSSFDRQETQYF.

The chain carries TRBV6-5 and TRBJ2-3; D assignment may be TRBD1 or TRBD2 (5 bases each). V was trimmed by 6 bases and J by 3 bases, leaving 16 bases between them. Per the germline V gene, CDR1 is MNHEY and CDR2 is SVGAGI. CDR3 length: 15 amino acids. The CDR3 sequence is CASSFVGDSTDTQYF. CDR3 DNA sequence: TGTGCCAGCAGCTTTGTGGGGGATTCAACAGATACGCAGTATTTT.

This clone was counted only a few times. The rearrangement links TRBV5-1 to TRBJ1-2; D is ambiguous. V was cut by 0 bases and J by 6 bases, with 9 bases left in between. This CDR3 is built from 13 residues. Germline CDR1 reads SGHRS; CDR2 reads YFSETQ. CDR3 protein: CASSLGSVHGYTF. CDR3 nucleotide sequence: TGCGCCAGCAGCTTGGGCAGCGTCCATGGCTACACCTTC.

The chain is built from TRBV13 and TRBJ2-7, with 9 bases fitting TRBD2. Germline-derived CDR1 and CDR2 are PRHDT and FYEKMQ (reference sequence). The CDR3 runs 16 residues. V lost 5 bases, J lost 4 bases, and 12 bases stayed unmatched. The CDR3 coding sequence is TGTGCCAGCAGCCTGACGGCGGGGGGGAGGAGGTACGAGCAGTACTTC. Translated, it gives CASSLTAGGRRYEQYF.

CDR3 DNA: TGTGCCAGCAGCTTAGGTTACGGAGTCGAGCAGTACTTC. Translating it yields CASSLGYGVEQYF. V is TRBV11-1 and J is TRBJ2-7; no clear D. The CDR3 spans 13 residues. V was trimmed by 1 base and J by 6 bases, leaving 10 bases between them. The germline V gene encodes CDR1 SGHAT and CDR2 FQDESV (reference sequence).

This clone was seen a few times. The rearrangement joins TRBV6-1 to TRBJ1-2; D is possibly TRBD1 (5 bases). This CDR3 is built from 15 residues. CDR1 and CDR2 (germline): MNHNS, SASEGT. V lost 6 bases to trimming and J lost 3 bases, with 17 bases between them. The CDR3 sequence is CASRHPPGIDYGYTF. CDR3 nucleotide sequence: TGTGCCAGCAGACATCCCCCAGGGATCGACTATGGCTACACCTTC.

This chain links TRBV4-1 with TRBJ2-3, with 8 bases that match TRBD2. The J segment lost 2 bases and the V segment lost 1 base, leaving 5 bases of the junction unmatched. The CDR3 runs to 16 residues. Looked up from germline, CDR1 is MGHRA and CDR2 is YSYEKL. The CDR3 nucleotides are TGCGCCAGCAGCCAAGGGGGTGGACTAGCCACAGATACGCAGTATTTT. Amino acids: CASSQGGGLATDTQYF.

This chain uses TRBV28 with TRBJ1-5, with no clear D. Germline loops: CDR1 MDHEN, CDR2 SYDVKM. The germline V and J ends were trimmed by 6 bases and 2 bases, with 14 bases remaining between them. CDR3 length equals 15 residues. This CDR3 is CASRGPGSGNQPQHF. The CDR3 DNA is TGTGCCAGCAGAGGACCGGGGTCAGGCAATCAGCCCCAGCATTTT.

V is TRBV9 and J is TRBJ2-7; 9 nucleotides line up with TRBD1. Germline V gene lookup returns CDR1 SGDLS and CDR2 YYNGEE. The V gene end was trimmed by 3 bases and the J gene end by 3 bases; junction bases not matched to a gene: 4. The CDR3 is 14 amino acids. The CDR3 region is CASSAQTGGYEQYF. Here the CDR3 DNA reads TGTGCCAGCAGCGCTCAGACAGGGGGCTACGAGCAGTACTTC.

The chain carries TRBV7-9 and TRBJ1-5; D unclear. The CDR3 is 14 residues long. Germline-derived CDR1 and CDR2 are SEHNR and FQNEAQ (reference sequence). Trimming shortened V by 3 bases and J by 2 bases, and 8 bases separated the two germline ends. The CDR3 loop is CASSLSDGNQPQHF. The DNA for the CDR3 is TGTGCCAGCAGCTTGTCGGACGGCAATCAGCCCCAGCATTTT.

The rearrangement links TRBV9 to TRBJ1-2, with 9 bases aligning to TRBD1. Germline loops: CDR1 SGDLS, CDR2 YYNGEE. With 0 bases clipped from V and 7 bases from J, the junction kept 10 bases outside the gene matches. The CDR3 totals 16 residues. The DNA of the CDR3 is TGTGCCAGCAGCGTAGGGGACAGGGCGGACGTATTTGGCTACACCTTC. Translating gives CASSVGDRADVFGYTF. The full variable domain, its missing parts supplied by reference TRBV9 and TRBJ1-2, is DSGVTQTPKHLITATGQRVTLRCSPRSGDLSVYWYQQSLDQGLQFLIQYYNGEERAKGNILERFSAQQFPDLHSELNLSSLELGDSALYFCASSVGDRADVFGYTFGSGTRLTVV.

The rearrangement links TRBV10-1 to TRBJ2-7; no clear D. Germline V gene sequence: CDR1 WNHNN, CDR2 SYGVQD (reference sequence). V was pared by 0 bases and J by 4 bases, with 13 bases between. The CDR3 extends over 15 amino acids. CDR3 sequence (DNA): TGCGCCAGCAGTGAGTCAGTATCCACAGAGTACGAGCAGTACTTC. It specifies CASSESVSTEYEQYF.

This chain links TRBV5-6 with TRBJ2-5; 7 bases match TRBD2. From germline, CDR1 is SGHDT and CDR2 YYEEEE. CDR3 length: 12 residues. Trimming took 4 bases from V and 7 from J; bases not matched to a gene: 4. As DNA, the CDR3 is TGTGCCAGCAGCCTGTCGGGGGGGACCCAGTACTTC. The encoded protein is CASSLSGGTQYF.

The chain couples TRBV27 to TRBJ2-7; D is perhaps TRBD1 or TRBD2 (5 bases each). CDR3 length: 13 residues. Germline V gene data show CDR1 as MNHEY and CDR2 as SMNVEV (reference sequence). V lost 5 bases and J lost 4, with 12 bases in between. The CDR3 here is CASSTTEGYEQYF. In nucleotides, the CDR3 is TGTGCCAGCAGTACCACCGAGGGGTACGAGCAGTACTTC.

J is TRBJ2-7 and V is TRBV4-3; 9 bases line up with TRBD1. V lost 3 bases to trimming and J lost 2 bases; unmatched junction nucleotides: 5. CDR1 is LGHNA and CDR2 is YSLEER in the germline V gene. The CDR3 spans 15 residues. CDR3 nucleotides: TGCGCCAGCAGCCAGTGGACAGGGGTCCCCTACGAGCAGTACTTC. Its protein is CASSQWTGVPYEQYF.

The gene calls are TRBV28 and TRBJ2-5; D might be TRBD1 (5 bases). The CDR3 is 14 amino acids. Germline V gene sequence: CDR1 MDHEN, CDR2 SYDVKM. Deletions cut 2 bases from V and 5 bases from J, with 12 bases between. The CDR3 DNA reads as TGTGCCAGCAGTTTACGGCAGGGCCGGGAGACCCAGTACTTC. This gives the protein CASSLRQGRETQYF.

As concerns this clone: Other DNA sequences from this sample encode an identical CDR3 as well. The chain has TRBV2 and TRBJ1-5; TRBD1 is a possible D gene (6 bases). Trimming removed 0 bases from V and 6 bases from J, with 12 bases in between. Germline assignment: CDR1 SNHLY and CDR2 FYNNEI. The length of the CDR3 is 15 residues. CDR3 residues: CASSEARGAGQPQHF. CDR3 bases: TGTGCCAGCAGTGAAGCCAGGGGAGCCGGTCAGCCCCAGCATTTT.

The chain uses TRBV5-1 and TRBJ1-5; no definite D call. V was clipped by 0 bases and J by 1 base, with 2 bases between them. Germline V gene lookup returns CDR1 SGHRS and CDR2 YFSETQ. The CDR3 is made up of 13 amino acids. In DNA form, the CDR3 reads TGCGCCAGCAGCTTGGGAAGCAATCAGCCCCAGCATTTT. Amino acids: CASSLGSNQPQHF. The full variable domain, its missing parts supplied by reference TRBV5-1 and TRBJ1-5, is KAGVTQTPRYLIKTRGQQVTLSCSPISGHRSVSWYQQTPGQGLQFLFEYFSETQRNKGNFPGRFSGRQFSNSRSEMNVSTLELGDSALYLCASSLGSNQPQHFGDGTRLSIL.

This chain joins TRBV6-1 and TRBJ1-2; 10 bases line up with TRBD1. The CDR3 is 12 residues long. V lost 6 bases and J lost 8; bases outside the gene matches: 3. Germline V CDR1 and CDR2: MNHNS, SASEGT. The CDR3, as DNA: TGTGCCAGCAGCCGACAGGGGGCAGGCTACACCTTC. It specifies CASSRQGAGYTF.

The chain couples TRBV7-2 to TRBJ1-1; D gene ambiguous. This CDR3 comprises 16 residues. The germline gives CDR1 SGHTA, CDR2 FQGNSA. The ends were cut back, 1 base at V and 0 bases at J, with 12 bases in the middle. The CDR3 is CASSLDRRGVNTEAFF. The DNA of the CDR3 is TGTGCCAGCAGCTTAGACAGACGGGGAGTGAACACTGAAGCTTTCTTT.

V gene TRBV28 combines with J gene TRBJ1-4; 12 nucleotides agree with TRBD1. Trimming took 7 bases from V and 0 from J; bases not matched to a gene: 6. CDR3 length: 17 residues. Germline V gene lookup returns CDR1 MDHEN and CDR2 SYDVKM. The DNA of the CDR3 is TGTGCCAGCACGGCCGGGACAGGGGGCCCAACTAATGAAAAACTGTTTTTT. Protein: CASTAGTGGPTNEKLFF.